Shown below are 30 T cell receptor beta chains from a single sample sequenced in a study of blood T cells in healthy people across ages. Through a sample-barcoded 5' primer and a J-beta primer mix, a second PCR was run for roughly 6 to 12 cycles. TCRdb redid the calling of the 5' RACE reads with MiXCR, one entry per CDR3 protein. The sample includes 600,000 to 900,000 distinct CDR3 sequences, roughly 24% seen only once; the top ten take approximately 2.9%. These data also featured in a second study, about T cells of mothers and their children.

Sequencing used blood. These receptors all stem from a boy younger than 18 in good health.

The V and J genes are TRBV11-2 and TRBJ2-1, with TRBD1 matching 12 bases. J lost 0 bases, V lost 4 bases, and 16 bases had no gene match. This CDR3 comprises 21 residues. CDR1 and CDR2 (germline): SGHAT, FQNNGV. CDR3 in amino acids: CASSYRNRDRGPLSSYNEQFF. CDR3 bases: TGTGCCAGCAGCTATCGGAACCGGGACAGGGGGCCGTTAAGCTCCTACAATGAGCAGTTCTTC.

This clonotype appeared a few times. The chain joins TRBV6-5 to TRBJ2-4; D gene ambiguous. Germline assignment: CDR1 MNHEY and CDR2 SVGAGI. This CDR3 region has 16 residues. V lost 0 bases, J lost 0 bases, and 9 bases lay in between. The CDR3 region is CASSYSAYVAKNIQYF. The CDR3 bases are TGTGCCAGCAGTTACTCGGCATATGTAGCCAAAAACATTCAGTACTTC.

The chain couples TRBV4-1 to TRBJ2-7; 9 nucleotides match TRBD2. Germline CDR1 reads MGHRA; CDR2 reads YSYEKL. V shed 0 bases and J 4 bases; nucleotides not matched to a gene: 7. This CDR3 spans 16 amino acids. CDR3 DNA sequence: TGCGCCAGCAGCCAAGAAAGGCCTAGCGGGGTTTACGAGCAGTACTTC. Residues: CASSQERPSGVYEQYF.

This clonotype was seen a single time. V is TRBV13 and J is TRBJ1-4; 9 nucleotides line up with TRBD1. V was pared by 2 bases and J by 17 bases, with 15 bases of the junction left unmatched. Germline assignment: CDR1 PRHDT and CDR2 FYEKMQ (reference sequence). The CDR3 length is 15 residues. The DNA of the CDR3 is TGTGCCAGCAGCTTATCAGGACAGGGGATACGAAAACATTTTTTT. Protein sequence: CASSLSGQGIRKHFF.

The chain couples TRBV6-6 to TRBJ2-1; the D gene is possibly TRBD2 (5 bases). V lost 10 bases, J lost 2 bases, and 15 bases lay in between. This CDR3 has 14 amino acids. Germline CDR1 MNHNY, CDR2 SVGAGI (reference sequence). The CDR3 DNA sequence: TGTGCCACCATCCAGGAGGCCCCCTACAATGAGCAGTTCTTC. This translates into CATIQEAPYNEQFF.

The chain employs TRBV5-5 and TRBJ2-7, with 7 bases lining up with TRBD1. The CDR3 has 16 amino acids. Trimming at V came to 4 bases and at J to 4 bases, leaving 14 bases not matched to a gene. Germline V gives CDR1 SGHKS, CDR2 YYEKEE (reference sequence). For the CDR3, the DNA is TGTGCCAGCAGCGCACGCCACAGGGGAGAAGTGTACGAGCAGTACTTC. Translated, it gives CASSARHRGEVYEQYF.

This clonotype has only a few counts. The chain recombines TRBV9 with TRBJ2-1, with 9 bases aligning to TRBD2. The V gene's germline CDR1 is SGDLS and CDR2 YYNGEE. The CDR3 is made up of 17 amino acids. J lost 9 bases, V lost 0 bases, and 13 bases had no gene match. The CDR3, as DNA: TGTGCCAGCAGCGTAGGACGTGATAGCGGGGGTTACGGTGAGCAGTTCTTC. Protein: CASSVGRDSGGYGEQFF. Together with reference TRBV9 and TRBJ2-1, the CDR3 gives the full variable domain: DSGVTQTPKHLITATGQRVTLRCSPRSGDLSVYWYQQSLDQGLQFLIQYYNGEERAKGNILERFSAQQFPDLHSELNLSSLELGDSALYFCASSVGRDSGGYGEQFFGPGTRLTVL.

This clonotype occurred a few times. This chain links TRBV18 with TRBJ2-5; D uncertain. The ends were cut back, 1 base at V and 2 bases at J, with 11 bases in the middle. Germline V gene lookup returns CDR1 KGHSH and CDR2 LQKENI. The CDR3 is made up of 15 amino acids. CDR3 amino acids: CASSPLQATQETQYF. The DNA for the CDR3 is TGTGCCAGCTCACCACTCCAGGCGACTCAAGAGACCCAGTACTTC.

This clonotype was seen more than once but under ten times. The chain employs TRBV3-1 and TRBJ1-2, with D possibly TRBD1 on 5 matching bases. The CDR3 length is 15 residues. Looked up from germline, CDR1 is LGHDT and CDR2 is YNNKEL (reference sequence). Trimming pared 3 bases from V and 0 bases from J, leaving 11 bases between. This chain's CDR3 is CASSHGHLTNYGYTF. CDR3 in DNA: TGTGCCAGCAGCCACGGACATTTAACTAACTATGGCTACACCTTC. Based on the CDR3 plus reference TRBV3-1 and TRBJ1-2, the full variable domain is DTAVSQTPKYLVTQMGNDKSIKCEQNLGHDTMYWYKQDSKKFLKIMFSYNNKELIINETVPNRFSPKSPDKAHLNLHINSLELGDSAVYFCASSHGHLTNYGYTFGSGTRLTVV.

V and J are TRBV7-9 and TRBJ2-3, with TRBD2 as a possible D gene (5 bases). The CDR3 covers 15 residues. Per germline, CDR1 SEHNR and CDR2 FQNEAQ (reference sequence). The ends were cut back, 0 bases at V and 4 bases at J, with 11 bases in the middle. The CDR3 coding sequence is TGTGCCAGCAGCTTAGCGCCGGCGGGCGCAGATACGCAGTATTTT. Translated: CASSLAPAGADTQYF. Looking up the rest from reference TRBV7-9 and TRBJ2-3 gives the full variable domain: DTGVSQNPRHKITKRGQNVTFRCDPISEHNRLYWYRQTLGQGPEFLTYFQNEAQLEKSRLLSDRFSAERPKGSFSTLEIQRTEQGDSAMYLCASSLAPAGADTQYFGPGTRLTVL.

The sample holds a few counts of this clonotype. This sequence joins TRBV7-9 and TRBJ2-7; a possible D gene is TRBD2 (6 bases). With 5 bases removed from V and 2 bases from J, the gap between germline ends came to 13 bases. Germline CDR1 is SEHNR and CDR2 is FQNEAQ (reference sequence). This CDR3 is 14 amino acids long. CDR3 in amino acids: CASSARDSTYEQYF. CDR3 DNA sequence: TGTGCCAGCAGCGCTCGGGACTCAACCTACGAGCAGTACTTC.

About this clonotype itself: Just one base apart from a much larger clone, this may be a read error. V gene TRBV20-1 combines with J gene TRBJ2-5; D call uncertain. The V gene's germline CDR1 is DFQATT and CDR2 SNEGSKA (reference sequence). Trimming stripped 3 bases from V and 1 base from J, with 12 bases between. The CDR3 has 14 residues. The CDR3 loop is CSARSETFQETQYF. CDR3 DNA: TGCAGTGCTAGGTCTGAGACTTTCCAAGAGACCCAGTACTTC.

This clonotype turned up a few times. The V gene is TRBV10-3, the J gene TRBJ2-7; 10 bases agree with TRBD1. CDR1 ENHRY and CDR2 SYGVKD come from the germline V gene. The CDR3 covers 14 residues. The V gene end was trimmed by 7 bases and the J gene end by 4 bases; junction bases not matched to a gene: 7. The CDR3 bases are TGTGCCATCAAGGAACTGGACAGGGGGTACGAGCAGTACTTC. This sequence encodes CAIKELDRGYEQYF.

This clonotype was counted between two and nine times. This chain connects TRBV10-3 to TRBJ2-3; D uncertain. CDR3 length: 14 amino acids. V lost 10 bases and J lost 4, with 18 bases in between. Germline V lookup: CDR1 ENHRY, CDR2 SYGVKD. In nucleotides, the CDR3 is TGTGCCACCAGACCGCAGATCGAGGCAGATACGCAGTATTTT. Translating gives CATRPQIEADTQYF.

The chain is built from TRBV5-6 and TRBJ2-1; D is perhaps TRBD1 (6 bases). The J call may be mistaken, given a closer DNA end match to TRBJ2-5. CDR3 size: 13 residues. CDR1 SGHDT and CDR2 YYEEEE come from the germline V gene. CDR3 nucleotides: TGTGCCAGCAGCGGTACAGGGACGGAGACCCAGTACTTC. Its protein is CASSGTGTETQYF.

This clonotype was seen more than once but under ten times. V is TRBV6-1 and J is TRBJ2-6, with D tentatively TRBD2 (5 bases). Trimming took off 10 bases at V and 0 bases at J, with 19 bases between the two ends. The V gene's germline CDR1 is MNHNS and CDR2 SASEGT. The CDR3 covers 17 residues. The CDR3 sequence is CATVDFLVGSGANVLTF. In DNA, the CDR3 is TGTGCCACCGTGGACTTTCTGGTTGGCTCTGGGGCCAACGTCCTGACTTTC.

The chain carries TRBV27 and TRBJ2-5; 10 bases map to TRBD1. This CDR3 is 14 amino acids long. CDR1 MNHEY and CDR2 SMNVEV come from the germline V gene (reference sequence). The V segment lost 7 bases and the J segment 5 bases; nucleotides outside the gene matches: 7. CDR3 in amino acids: CASISDRGEETQYF. Here the CDR3 DNA reads TGTGCCAGCATTTCGGACAGGGGGGAGGAGACCCAGTACTTC.

This clonotype was detected only a few times. The CDR3 nucleotides are TGTGCCAGCAGTTACCATATCACGGATCCTCCGGATGGCTACACCTTC. Translation: CASSYHITDPPDGYTF. The chain is built from TRBV6-5 and TRBJ1-2; D is unresolved. Between the trimmed V and J ends, which lost 2 bases and 6 bases, there was a span of 19 bases. The CDR3 extends over 16 amino acids. In germline, CDR1 is MNHEY, CDR2 SVGAGI.

The chain couples TRBV7-9 to TRBJ2-5; D is unclear. The germline gives CDR1 SEHNR, CDR2 FQNEAQ (reference sequence). The CDR3 has 16 amino acids. Deletions cut 2 bases from V and 1 base from J, with 14 bases between. Written as DNA, the CDR3 is TGTGCCAGCAGCTTATGGTCGGATGAGTTCCAAGAGACCCAGTACTTC. Protein sequence: CASSLWSDEFQETQYF. The full variable domain, rest sourced from reference TRBV7-9 and TRBJ2-5, is DTGVSQNPRHKITKRGQNVTFRCDPISEHNRLYWYRQTLGQGPEFLTYFQNEAQLEKSRLLSDRFSAERPKGSFSTLEIQRTEQGDSAMYLCASSLWSDEFQETQYFGPGTRLLVL.

V and J are TRBV13 and TRBJ2-3; D is perhaps TRBD1 (7 bases). The CDR3 sequence is 19 residues long. V was shortened by 5 bases and J by 0 bases, with 24 bases between the two germline ends. Looked up from germline, CDR1 is PRHDT and CDR2 is FYEKMQ (reference sequence). CDR3 residues: CASSPKEGARVTSTDTQYF. CDR3 nucleotides: TGTGCCAGCAGCCCGAAGGAGGGGGCGCGAGTCACTAGCACAGATACGCAGTATTTT.

The V and J genes are TRBV5-5 and TRBJ2-2; no clear D gene. The CDR3 is made up of 16 amino acids. Per the germline V gene, CDR1 is SGHKS and CDR2 is YYEKEE (reference sequence). With 0 bases removed from V and 1 base from J, the gap between germline ends came to 10 bases. The CDR3: CASSLAVAENTGELFF. The CDR3, as DNA: TGTGCCAGCAGCTTGGCCGTCGCAGAGAACACCGGGGAGCTGTTTTTT.

This rearrangement joins TRBV29-1 to TRBJ2-7; perhaps TRBD1 as D (6 bases). The germline CDR1 and CDR2 sequences are SQVTM and ANQGSEA. Trimming stripped 7 bases from V and 2 bases from J, with 18 bases between. CDR3 length equals 14 residues. The CDR3 protein is CSATTQGAAYEQYF. Written as DNA, the CDR3 is TGCAGCGCTACAACACAGGGAGCCGCCTACGAGCAGTACTTC.

This clonotype appeared a few times. This chain connects TRBV20-1 to TRBJ2-7, with TRBD1 as a possible D gene (8 bases). This CDR3 has 14 residues. Germline lookup yields CDR1 DFQATT and CDR2 SNEGSKA (reference sequence). Trimming removed 4 bases from V and 1 base from J, with 14 bases in between. The CDR3 loop is CSATVQGGSYEQYF. The CDR3 DNA reads as TGCAGTGCTACGGTACAGGGGGGGTCCTACGAGCAGTACTTC.

The rearrangement uses TRBV27 and TRBJ1-1, with D uncertain. The CDR3 loop spans 18 amino acids. Trimming took 5 bases from V and 1 from J, leaving 23 bases between them. Germline lookup yields CDR1 MNHEY and CDR2 SMNVEV (reference sequence). The DNA of the CDR3 is TGTGCCAGCAGTGGGCCAACACCCGGGTTTGATAAGAACACTGAAGCTTTCTTT. It is translated as CASSGPTPGFDKNTEAFF.

This clonotype was seen a few times. This rearrangement joins TRBV6-5 to TRBJ1-6; 8 bases are shared with TRBD1. This CDR3 has 18 residues. V was clipped by 2 bases and J by 7 bases; unmatched bases: 13. The germline V gene has CDR1 MNHEY and CDR2 SVGAGI. CDR3 residues: CASSYALYRGKGNSPLHF. The CDR3 region has the DNA TGTGCCAGCAGTTACGCTCTATACAGGGGGAAAGGGAATTCACCCCTCCACTTT.

V and J are TRBV7-2 and TRBJ1-6, with 10 bases identical to TRBD1. Germline V gives CDR1 SGHTA, CDR2 FQGNSA. This CDR3 contains 16 residues. V lost 4 bases and J lost 8; bases outside the gene matches: 8. The CDR3 loop reads CASSSRTGGWDSPLHF. CDR3 DNA sequence: TGTGCCAGCAGCTCCAGGACAGGGGGGTGGGATTCACCCCTCCACTTT.

This clonotype turned up a few times. This chain connects TRBV7-7 to TRBJ2-5, with 9 bases matching TRBD2. Germline V gives CDR1 SSHAT, CDR2 FNYEAQ (reference sequence). The CDR3 extends over 15 amino acids. J gave up 5 bases and V 4 bases, and 8 bases lay outside the gene matches. The CDR3 coding sequence is TGTGCCAGCAGCTCCCGGGTAGCGGGGGTGGAGACCCAGTACTTC. It is translated as CASSSRVAGVETQYF.

The V call is TRBV20-1, the J call TRBJ2-5, with D uncertain. In germline, CDR1 is DFQATT, CDR2 SNEGSKA (reference sequence). V gave up 0 bases and J gave up 5 bases, with 10 bases separating them. This CDR3 has 13 amino acids. The CDR3 is CSARESSWETQYF. The CDR3 DNA reads as TGCAGTGCTAGAGAGAGTAGTTGGGAGACCCAGTACTTC.

This clonotype was seen a handful of times. V is TRBV20-1 and J is TRBJ2-5; TRBD2 might be the D (6 bases). Germline V gene sequence: CDR1 DFQATT, CDR2 SNEGSKA (reference sequence). Deletions cut 0 bases from V and 0 bases from J, with 14 bases between. This CDR3 is built from 16 residues. In DNA form, the CDR3 reads TGCAGTGCTAGAGATTCAGGGCGGGGTGACCAAGAGACCCAGTACTTC. Protein product: CSARDSGRGDQETQYF.

This chain uses TRBV5-5 with TRBJ2-3; the D is unclear. V lost 2 bases and J lost 2, with 12 bases in between. Per the germline V gene, CDR1 is SGHKS and CDR2 is YYEKEE (reference sequence). The CDR3 runs 15 residues. CDR3 in amino acids: CASSLVQPDTDTQYF. The CDR3 DNA follows: TGTGCCAGCAGCTTAGTCCAGCCCGACACAGATACGCAGTATTTT.